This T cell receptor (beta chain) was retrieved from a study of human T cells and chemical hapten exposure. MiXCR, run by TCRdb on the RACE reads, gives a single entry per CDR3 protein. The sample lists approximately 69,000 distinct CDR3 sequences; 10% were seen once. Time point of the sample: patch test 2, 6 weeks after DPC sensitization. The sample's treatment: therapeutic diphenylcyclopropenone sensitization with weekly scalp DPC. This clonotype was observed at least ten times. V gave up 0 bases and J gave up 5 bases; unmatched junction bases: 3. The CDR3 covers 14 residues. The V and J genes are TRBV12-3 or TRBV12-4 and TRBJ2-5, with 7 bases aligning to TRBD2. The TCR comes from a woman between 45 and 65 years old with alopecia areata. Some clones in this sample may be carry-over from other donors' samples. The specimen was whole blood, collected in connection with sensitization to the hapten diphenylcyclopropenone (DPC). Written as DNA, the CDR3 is TGTGCCAGCAGTTTAGCGCTCGGGGGGGAGACCCAGTACTTC. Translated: CASSLALGGETQYF.